The clone carrying this TCR beta chain was counted only a few times. Its specificity is not known. Healthy Caucasians were all of the donors. This entry comes from a study of identical twins. Germline CDR1 reads MDHEN; CDR2 reads SYDVKM. After removal of 2 bases from V and 6 bases from J, the junction contained 9 bases not matched to a gene. This CDR3 is 16 amino acids long. TCRdb reanalysed the 5' RACE reads using MiXCR and keeps one entry per CDR3 protein. There are 450,000 or so distinct CDR3 sequences in the sample; 24% occur only once, and 2.5% to 3.5% lies in the top ten. Findings and limits, study-wide: Twin pairs' shared out-of-frame alpha sequences were enriched in low generation probability.

These same data were also listed under a study on T cells expressing NK-cell markers. That study adds: HCMV seropositivity marked seven of the eight sequenced donors; one was seronegative. NKG2C+ dominant clonotype frequencies in about 6 donors were roughly 1.0-7.5% of CD8+ T cells.

The sequencing input was CD4+ T cells sorted from blood. This TCR derives from a woman in her late teens or twenties in good health. The rearrangement links TRBV28 to TRBJ2-3, with 9 bases aligning to TRBD2. In DNA, the CDR3 is TGTGCCAGCAGTTTAATTGCGGGAGGGTTACGGGATACGCAGTATTTT. This codes for CASSLIAGGLRDTQYF.